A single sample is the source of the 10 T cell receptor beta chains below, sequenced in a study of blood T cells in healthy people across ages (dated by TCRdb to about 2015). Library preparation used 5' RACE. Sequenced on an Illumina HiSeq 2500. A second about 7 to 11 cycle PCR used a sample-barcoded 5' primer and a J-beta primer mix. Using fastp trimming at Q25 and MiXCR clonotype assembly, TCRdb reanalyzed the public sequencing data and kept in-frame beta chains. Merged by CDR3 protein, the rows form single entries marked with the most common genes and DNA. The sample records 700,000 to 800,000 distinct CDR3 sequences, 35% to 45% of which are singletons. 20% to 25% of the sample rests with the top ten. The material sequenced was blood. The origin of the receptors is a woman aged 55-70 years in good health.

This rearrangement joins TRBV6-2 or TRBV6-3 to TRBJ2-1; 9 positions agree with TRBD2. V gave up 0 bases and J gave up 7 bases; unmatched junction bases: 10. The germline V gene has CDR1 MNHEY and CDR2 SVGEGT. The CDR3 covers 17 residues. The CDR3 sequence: CASSYSFLAGGSNEQFF. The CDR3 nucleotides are TGTGCCAGCAGTTACTCGTTTTTGGCGGGGGGGAGTAATGAGCAGTTCTTC.

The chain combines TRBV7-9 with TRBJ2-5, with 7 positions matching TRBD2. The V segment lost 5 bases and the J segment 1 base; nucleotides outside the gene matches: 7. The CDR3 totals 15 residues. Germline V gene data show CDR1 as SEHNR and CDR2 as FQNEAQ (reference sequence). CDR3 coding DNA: TGTGCCAGCAGCATCAGCGGGATTCTCCAAGAGACCCAGTACTTC. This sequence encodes CASSISGILQETQYF.

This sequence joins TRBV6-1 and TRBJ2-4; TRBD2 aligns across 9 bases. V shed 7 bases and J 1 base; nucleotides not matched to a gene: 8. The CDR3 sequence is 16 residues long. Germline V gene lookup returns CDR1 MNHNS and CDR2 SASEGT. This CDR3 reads CASIRGRAMAKNIQYF. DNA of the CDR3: TGTGCCAGCATTCGCGGGAGGGCCATGGCCAAAAACATTCAGTACTTC.

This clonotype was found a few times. The DNA for the CDR3 is TGTGCCAGCAGTCGATCTAGCGGGAGTGGTTACGAGCAGTACTTC. It specifies CASSRSSGSGYEQYF. The V gene is TRBV6-5, the J gene TRBJ2-7; 10 bases fit TRBD2. V was pared by 5 bases and J by 4 bases, with 8 bases of the junction left unmatched. Per the germline V gene, CDR1 is MNHEY and CDR2 is SVGAGI. This CDR3 contains 15 residues.

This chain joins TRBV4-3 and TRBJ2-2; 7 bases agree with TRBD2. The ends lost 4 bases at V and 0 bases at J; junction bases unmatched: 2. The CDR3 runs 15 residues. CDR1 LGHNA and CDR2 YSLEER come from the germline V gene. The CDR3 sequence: CASSRLAANTGELFF. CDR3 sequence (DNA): TGCGCCAGCAGCCGACTAGCAGCGAACACCGGGGAGCTGTTTTTT.

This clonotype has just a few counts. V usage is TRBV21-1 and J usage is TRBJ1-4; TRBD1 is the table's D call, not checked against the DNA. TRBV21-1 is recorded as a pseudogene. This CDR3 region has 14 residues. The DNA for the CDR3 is TGTGCCAGCAGCTGGGACAGGGTTTTCGAAAAACTGTTTTTT. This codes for CASSWDRVFEKLFF.

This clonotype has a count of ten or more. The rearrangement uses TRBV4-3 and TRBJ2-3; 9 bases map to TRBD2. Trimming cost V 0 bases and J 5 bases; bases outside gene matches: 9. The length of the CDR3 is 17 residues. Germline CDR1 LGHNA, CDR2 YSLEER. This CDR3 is CASSQDSLAGPEDTQYF. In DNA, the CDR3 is TGCGCCAGCAGCCAAGATAGTCTAGCGGGACCGGAAGATACGCAGTATTTT.

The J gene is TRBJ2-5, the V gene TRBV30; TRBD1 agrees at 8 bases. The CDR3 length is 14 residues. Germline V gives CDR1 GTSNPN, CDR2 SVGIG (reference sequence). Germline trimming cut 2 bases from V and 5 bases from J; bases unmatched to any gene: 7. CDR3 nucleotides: TGTGCCTGGAGTCCAGGGGGCGCGAGGGAGACCCAGTACTTC. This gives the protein CAWSPGGARETQYF.

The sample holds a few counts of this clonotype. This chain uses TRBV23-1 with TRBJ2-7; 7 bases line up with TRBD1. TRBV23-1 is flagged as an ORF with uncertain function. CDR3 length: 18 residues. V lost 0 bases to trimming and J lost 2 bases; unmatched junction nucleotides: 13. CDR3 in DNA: TGCGCCAGCAGTCAATCCCGAGACGGGGCAGGGGGAACCTACGAGCAGTACTTC. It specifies CASSQSRDGAGGTYEQYF.

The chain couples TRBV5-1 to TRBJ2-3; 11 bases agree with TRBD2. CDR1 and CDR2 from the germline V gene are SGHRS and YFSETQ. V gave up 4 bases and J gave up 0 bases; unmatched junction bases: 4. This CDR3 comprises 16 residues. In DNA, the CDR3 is TGCGCCAGCAGCCTGGGACTAGCGGTTAGCACAGATACGCAGTATTTT. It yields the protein CASSLGLAVSTDTQYF.